Below, 20 T cell receptor beta chains from the same sample are listed, as sequenced in a study of cytotoxic CD8 clonotypes in ibrutinib-treated CLL. Profiling relied on immunoSEQ multiplex PCR, and the TCRdb table lists in-frame clones only, not all of them. The sample records hundreds of thousands of clones, 60% to 75% being singletons. Sequencing used PBMCs, obtained after 24 months of ibrutinib treatment. The receptors shown here come from a human donor with chronic lymphocytic leukemia.

The chain links TRBV28 to TRBJ2-7; D uncertain. This CDR3 is 12 amino acids long. V lost 5 bases and J 6 bases, leaving 11 bases between the germline ends. Germline assignment: CDR1 MDHEN and CDR2 SYDVKM. The CDR3 region has the DNA TGTGCCAGCAGTCCCACAACAGTCGAGCAGTACTTC. Translated, it gives CASSPTTVEQYF.

This sequence joins TRBV18 and TRBJ2-2; D call uncertain. Germline CDR1 reads KGHSH; CDR2 reads LQKENI. The V end was cut by 6 bases, the J end by 0 bases, with 14 bases between. The CDR3 spans 16 residues. In DNA form, the CDR3 reads TGTGCCAGCTCGCCCGGACGCCTCGCGAACACCGGGGAGCTGTTTTTT. It translates to CASSPGRLANTGELFF.

The chain uses TRBV27 and TRBJ1-2, with D possibly being TRBD1 (6 bases). The CDR3 length is 15 residues. V gave up 5 bases and J gave up 3 bases, with 16 bases separating them. Per germline, CDR1 MNHEY and CDR2 SMNVEV (reference sequence). As DNA, the CDR3 is TGTGCCAGCAGTGCCGCGCGGGACATCGACTATGGCTACACCTTC. Residues: CASSAARDIDYGYTF.

The chain recombines TRBV27 with TRBJ1-5; 7 nucleotides align to TRBD1. CDR1 and CDR2 (germline): MNHEY, SMNVEV (reference sequence). The CDR3 consists of 15 residues. Losses at the gene ends were 5 bases for V and 6 bases for J; bases not matched to a gene: 10. The CDR3 region is CASSPTYRGGQPQHF. In nucleotides, the CDR3 is TGTGCCAGCAGTCCTACGTACAGGGGAGGTCAGCCCCAGCATTTT.

V gene TRBV2 combines with J gene TRBJ1-4; D possibly corresponds to TRBD1 (5 bases). V lost 4 bases and J lost 5, with 11 bases in between. This CDR3 has 14 residues. Germline values: CDR1 SNHLY, CDR2 FYNNEI. The CDR3, as DNA: TGTGCCAGCAGTGTGGCAGGGATGAATGAAAAACTGTTTTTT. Its protein product is CASSVAGMNEKLFF.

This chain uses TRBV6-5 with TRBJ1-5, with D unclear. This CDR3 comprises 16 residues. V lost 4 bases and J 0 bases, leaving 13 bases between the germline ends. Germline lookup yields CDR1 MNHEY and CDR2 SVGAGI. The CDR3 DNA reads as TGTGCCAGCAGTTCAGCGCGTGGGGATAGCAATCAGCCCCAGCATTTT. It specifies CASSSARGDSNQPQHF.

This clone was observed a handful of times. The rearrangement links TRBV2 to TRBJ1-5; weak D call: TRBD1 (5 bases). This CDR3 contains 14 residues. Per germline, CDR1 SNHLY and CDR2 FYNNEI. Deletions cut 8 bases from V and 1 base from J, with 12 bases between. CDR3 in amino acids: CASGGRESNQPQHF. CDR3 sequence (DNA): TGTGCCAGCGGGGGAAGAGAGAGCAATCAGCCCCAGCATTTT.

The V call is TRBV28, the J call TRBJ1-2; D remains unclear. Germline CDR1 and CDR2: MDHEN and SYDVKM. This CDR3 comprises 13 residues. Trimming removed 6 bases from V and 0 bases from J, with 8 bases in between. CDR3 sequence (DNA): TGTGCCAGCAGCCTAGGAACTAACTATGGCTACACCTTC. Its translation: CASSLGTNYGYTF.

This clone was recorded a few times. The chain has TRBV2 and TRBJ1-5; D is undetermined. Germline CDR1 and CDR2: SNHLY and FYNNEI. The V end was cut by 8 bases, the J end by 3 bases, with 5 bases between. This CDR3 comprises 11 residues. CDR3 region: CASGYNQPQHF. Written as DNA, the CDR3 is TGTGCCAGCGGGTACAATCAGCCCCAGCATTTT.

The genes are TRBV27 and TRBJ1-5; 9 bases match TRBD1. Germline loops: CDR1 MNHEY, CDR2 SMNVEV (reference sequence). After removal of 4 bases from V and 1 base from J, the junction contained 2 bases not matched to a gene. This CDR3 spans 15 amino acids. The CDR3 region is CASSSGQGSNQPQHF. Written as DNA, the CDR3 is TGTGCCAGCAGTTCGGGACAGGGAAGCAATCAGCCCCAGCATTTT.

V is TRBV7-9 and J is TRBJ2-7, with TRBD1 matching 7 bases. The CDR3 extends over 13 amino acids. The trim removed 1 base at V and 5 bases at J, leaving 2 bases unmatched. Germline V lookup: CDR1 SEHNR, CDR2 FQNEAQ (reference sequence). CDR3 DNA: TGTGCCAGCAGCTTAGGACAGGGCAACGAGCAGTACTTC. Protein: CASSLGQGNEQYF. The full variable domain, rest sourced from reference TRBV7-9 and TRBJ2-7, is DTGVSQNPRHKITKRGQNVTFRCDPISEHNRLYWYRQTLGQGPEFLTYFQNEAQLEKSRLLSDRFSAERPKGSFSTLEIQRTEQGDSAMYLCASSLGQGNEQYFGPGTRLTVT.

The gene calls are TRBV27 and TRBJ1-5; perhaps TRBD1 as D (5 bases). Trimming left V 6 bases short and J 4 bases short, with 13 bases between. Germline V gene lookup returns CDR1 MNHEY and CDR2 SMNVEV (reference sequence). The CDR3 length is 14 residues. CDR3 amino acids: CASSRGTPNQPQHF. CDR3 DNA: TGTGCCAGCAGCCGCGGGACGCCTAATCAGCCCCAGCATTTT.

The chain carries TRBV13 and TRBJ2-5; perhaps TRBD2 as D (5 bases). The CDR3 is 15 residues long. Per germline, CDR1 PRHDT and CDR2 FYEKMQ (reference sequence). V was cut by 4 bases and J by 4 bases, with 16 bases left in between. The CDR3 is CASSSRASWGETQYF. As DNA, the CDR3 is TGTGCCAGCAGCTCGCGGGCCTCGTGGGGAGAGACCCAGTACTTC.

The rearrangement links TRBV19 to TRBJ1-1; D is perhaps TRBD1 (5 bases). The V end was cut by 2 bases, the J end by 8 bases, with 12 bases between. From germline, CDR1 is LNHDA and CDR2 SQIVND (reference sequence). CDR3 length equals 13 residues. The CDR3 nucleotides read TGTGCCAGTAGTATAAGCAGTCGGGGGGAAGCTTTCTTT. This encodes CASSISSRGEAFF.

This sequence joins TRBV6-5 and TRBJ2-5, with 9 bases matching TRBD1. Germline loops: CDR1 MNHEY, CDR2 SVGAGI. Germline trimming cut 8 bases from V and 6 bases from J; bases unmatched to any gene: 10. CDR3 length: 14 amino acids. This chain's CDR3 is CASPGQGIGKTQYF. The CDR3 DNA reads TGTGCCAGCCCTGGACAGGGGATAGGAAAGACCCAGTACTTC.

V usage is TRBV9 and J usage is TRBJ2-3, with D perhaps given as TRBD1 or TRBD2 (5 bases each). From germline, CDR1 is SGDLS and CDR2 YYNGEE. CDR3 length equals 14 residues. The ends were cut back, 4 bases at V and 7 bases at J, with 16 bases in the middle. CDR3 nucleotides: TGTGCCAGCAGCCCTGGGACCGTTCGGCATACGCAGTATTTT. Its protein is CASSPGTVRHTQYF.

The rearrangement joins TRBV5-4 to TRBJ1-1; perhaps TRBD1 as D (5 bases). There are 12 residues in the CDR3. V dropped 8 bases and J dropped 4 bases, with 12 bases sitting between them. Germline loops: CDR1 SGHNT, CDR2 YYREEE (reference sequence). The CDR3 DNA sequence: TGTGCCAGTGGGGGAGGGACCACTGAAGCTTTCTTT. Its protein is CASGGGTTEAFF.

This clone was seen once. This chain joins TRBV7-8 and TRBJ2-7; D assignment may be TRBD1 or TRBD2 (5 bases each). Germline CDR1 SGHVS, CDR2 FQNEAQ. V lost 1 base, J lost 2 bases, and 15 bases lay in between. The CDR3 is made up of 16 amino acids. CDR3 loop: CASSLGMGVRTYEQYF. The CDR3 DNA reads as TGTGCCAGCAGCTTAGGTATGGGGGTAAGGACCTACGAGCAGTACTTC.

On this clone: The junction differs from germline at one of its ends, possibly a read error. The chain recombines TRBV7-7 with TRBJ2-2; tentatively, D is TRBD2 (5 bases). The CDR3 has 14 amino acids. CDR1 is SSHAT, CDR2 FNYEAQ, per germline (reference sequence). This chain's CDR3 is CASSRGLESGELFF. The CDR3 DNA reads as TGTGCTAGCAGCCGCGGGTTGGAGTCCGGGGAGCTGTTTTTT.

The chain links TRBV27 to TRBJ2-3; D unresolved. CDR3 length: 16 residues. CDR1 and CDR2 from the germline V gene are MNHEY and SMNVEV (reference sequence). Trimming removed 2 bases from V and 1 base from J, with 13 bases in between. CDR3 protein: CASSLASRKRTDTQYF. CDR3 nucleotide sequence: TGTGCCAGCAGTTTAGCCTCAAGGAAACGCACAGATACGCAGTATTTT.